The rows below give T cell receptor beta chains drawn from one sample of a study of OX40 agonist ivuxolimab in advanced cancers. Produced via immunoSEQ multiplex PCR; TCRdb's table is partial and in-frame only. The sample yields 73,000 or so clones, roughly 85% seen once. Material: CD4+ or CD8+ T cells sorted from blood, obtained in a trial of the OX40 agonist ivuxolimab. These receptors originate from an adult with an advanced solid tumor such as melanoma, head and neck, liver or kidney cancer. Each CDR3 is given with its conserved first and last residue. D genes are given only for firm matches. For some rows the clone size is stated as once, few or many, or as a class when expanded; others skip it.

>TRBJ2-2|TRBV6-1|once|TRBD1
TGTGCCAGCAGTGAGGGACAGCCCGGGGAGCTGTTTTTT
CASSEGQPGELFF
>TRBJ1-4|TRBV7-2|once|NA
TGTGCCAGCAGCTTAGTTGGGGGGGCAGGGGAAAAACTGTTTTTT
CASSLVGGAGEKLFF
>TRBJ2-7|TRBV27|few|TRBD1
TGTGCCAGCAGTTTCGGGACAGGCCCCTACGAGCAGTACTTC
CASSFGTGPYEQYF
>TRBJ1-2|TRBV6-1|NA|NA
TGTGCCAGCAGAGAGACAGTGAACTATGGCTACACCTTC
CASRETVNYGYTF
>TRBJ1-5|TRBV19|NA|TRBD1
TGTGCCAGTAGCCAGGGGGCCAGGGTGGGGTTCGGCAATCAGCCCCAGCATTTT
CASSQGARVGFGNQPQHF
>TRBJ2-1|TRBV5-4|NA|TRBD2
TGTGCCAGCAGCTTGGTTCTAGCGGGGTTCAATGAGCAGTTCTTC
CASSLVLAGFNEQFF
>TRBJ2-3|TRBV11-2|NA|TRBD2
TGTGCCAGCAGCCCCCGGACTAGCGGGGGGGCCCGTGCAGATACGCAGTATTTT
CASSPRTSGGARADTQYF
>TRBJ2-1|TRBV7-2|NA|NA
TGTGCCAGCAGCGCCAGTCCCCTCCTGGCGGGGTACAATGAGCAGTTCTTC
CASSASPLLAGYNEQFF
>TRBJ2-7|TRBV4-1|NA|TRBD1
TGCGCCAGCAGCCATTACAACAGGGGGTCCCACTCCTACGAGCAGTACTTC
CASSHYNRGSHSYEQYF
>TRBJ2-1|TRBV11-2|NA|NA
TGTGCCAGCAGCCGCCCCGGGACCCGGTACAATGAGCAGTTCTTC
CASSRPGTRYNEQFF
>TRBJ1-1|TRBV6-1|once|TRBD1
TGTGCCAGCAGTGAAGACAGGGGAGACACTGAAGCTTTCTTT
CASSEDRGDTEAFF
>TRBJ1-2|TRBV27|NA|TRBD1
TGTGCCAGCAGCAGACAGGGGGCGGGATATGGCTACACCTTC
CASSRQGAGYGYTF
>TRBJ1-2|TRBV21-1|NA|NA
TGTGCCAGCAGCAAGGTCACAGTGCCCTCCACCTTC
CASSKVTVPSTF
>TRBJ2-1|TRBV11-2|NA|NA
TGTGCCAGCAGCGTGGTTGGCCCCGGCTATGAGCAGTTCTTC
CASSVVGPGYEQFF
>TRBJ1-5|TRBV21-1|NA|NA
TGTGCCAGCAGCAAAGGGACAGAGATTCAAAATCAGCCCCAGCATTTT
CASSKGTEIQNQPQHF